The present entry profiles one TCR beta chain with its context. Germline-derived CDR1 and CDR2 are SGHNT and YYREEE (reference sequence). The CDR3 totals 14 residues. V shed 3 bases, J shed 4 bases, and the junction held 3 bases outside the gene matches. This entry belongs to a study of blood T cell repertoires in COVID-19. Living in roughly 25 US areas, the participants were between roughly 18 and 89 years of age. Participants were placed into cohorts based on the clinical history they reported. Original data processing: Estimates of nucleated cell counts were drawn from the amplification of reference gene primers. Sequencing used immunoSEQ multiplex PCR; TCRdb keeps in-frame clones, though not all of them. The V and J calls and clone size were taken over from that table, and D and trimming were inferred from the DNA. Among about 360,000 clones listed, 88% were seen once.

The TCR sequence derives from a woman in her 40s with acute COVID-19. The sample consisted of PBMCs or T cells enriched from blood (not recorded which). V usage is TRBV5-4 and J usage is TRBJ2-5; 10 bases fit TRBD2. The CDR3 loop is CASSSRTSGETQYF. The CDR3 nucleotides are TGTGCCAGCAGCTCGCGGACTAGCGGAGAGACCCAGTACTTC.